The next 18 T cell receptor beta chains were all read from a single sample in a study of blood T cells in healthy people across ages (dated by TCRdb to the mid-2010s). The library was generated by 5' RACE. Sequencer: Illumina HiSeq 2500. The second PCR ran for about 6 to 12 cycles and used a J-beta primer mix along with a sample-barcoded 5' primer. TCRdb applied fastp at Q25 and MiXCR to the public reads, then kept only in-frame beta chains. Duplicate CDR3 protein sequences are folded into a single record with the most common DNA and genes. This sample lists hundreds of thousands of distinct CDR3 sequences; 40% to 45% were detected once. The ten largest clonotypes hold about 30% of the sample. The sample was blood. The receptors were gathered from an older man in good health.

The J gene is TRBJ2-1, the V gene TRBV3-1, with D possibly being TRBD2 (5 bases). The CDR3 runs 17 residues. The V gene's germline CDR1 is LGHDT and CDR2 YNNKEL (reference sequence). Deletions cut 0 bases from V and 0 bases from J, with 12 bases between. The CDR3 spells CASSQDRSASSYNEQFF. The CDR3, as DNA: TGTGCCAGCAGCCAAGATCGTAGCGCCAGCTCCTACAATGAGCAGTTCTTC.

This clonotype has a handful of counts. This rearrangement joins TRBV6-5 to TRBJ2-4; weak D call: TRBD1 (5 bases). Trimming removed 6 bases from V and 3 bases from J, with 15 bases in between. From germline, CDR1 is MNHEY and CDR2 SVGAGI. The CDR3 sequence is 15 residues long. DNA of the CDR3: TGTGCCAGCAGCACACCAGAAAGGGGCAAAAACATTCAGTACTTC. Protein sequence: CASSTPERGKNIQYF.

This chain connects TRBV10-3 to TRBJ1-1; D gene unclear. Between the trimmed V and J ends, which lost 1 base and 1 base, there was a span of 7 bases. CDR1 is ENHRY and CDR2 is SYGVKD in the germline V gene. The CDR3 is 14 residues long. The CDR3 reads CAISELGGNTEAFF. The DNA of the CDR3 is TGTGCCATCAGTGAGTTAGGAGGGAACACTGAAGCTTTCTTT.

The chain employs TRBV10-1 and TRBJ2-1, with TRBD2 matching 10 bases. CDR3 size: 15 residues. CDR1 WNHNN and CDR2 SYGVQD come from the germline V gene (reference sequence). The junction had 11 bases not matched to a gene; V was cut back by 8 bases and J by 7 bases. The CDR3 sequence: CASQLAGEPGNEQFF. For the CDR3, the DNA is TGCGCCAGCCAGCTAGCGGGAGAGCCCGGGAATGAGCAGTTCTTC.

Concerning this clonotype itself: This may be a read error: a much more frequent sequence differs by one nucleotide. This is likely a read error, given that the CDR3 carries no conserved phenylalanine or tryptophan at its end. The V call is TRBV29-1, the J call TRBJ2-3, with 11 bases identical to TRBD2. Germline V lookup: CDR1 SQVTM, CDR2 ANQGSEA. Trimming removed 0 bases from V and 6 bases from J; junction bases left unmatched: 5. The CDR3 consists of 15 residues. The CDR3 sequence: CSVEDLAGGWDTQYL. DNA of the CDR3: TGCAGCGTTGAAGATCTAGCGGGAGGCTGGGATACGCAGTATTTA.

The rearrangement uses TRBV6-2 or TRBV6-3 and TRBJ2-5; TRBD2 agrees at 13 bases. TRBJ2-7 matches the DNA end more closely, so the J call is doubtful. Per the germline V gene, CDR1 is MNHEY and CDR2 is SVGEGT. The CDR3 is made up of 14 amino acids. CDR3 sequence reads: CASRTGLAGSEQYF. Here the CDR3 DNA reads TGTGCCAGCAGGACGGGACTAGCGGGAAGCGAGCAGTACTTC.

This clonotype was seen more than once but under ten times. The chain has TRBV6-2 or TRBV6-3 and TRBJ2-4; 10 bases are a match to TRBD2. The CDR3 consists of 16 residues. V trimming: 2 bases; J trimming: 2 bases; junction bases outside the gene matches: 3. Germline-derived CDR1 and CDR2 are MNHEY and SVGEGT. The CDR3 loop is CASSYSGGASKNIQYF. Here the CDR3 DNA reads TGTGCCAGCAGTTACAGCGGGGGGGCCTCCAAAAACATTCAGTACTTC.

The chain carries TRBV27 and TRBJ2-1; D unclear. The CDR3 is 17 residues long. Germline CDR1 reads MNHEY; CDR2 reads SMNVEV (reference sequence). Trimming shortened V by 6 bases and J by 9 bases, and 27 bases separated the two germline ends. Here the CDR3 DNA reads TGTGCCAGCAGCCTATCCTCGACTCCACGCGGTCTCAGTGAGCAGTTCTTC. Translating it yields CASSLSSTPRGLSEQFF.

This clonotype has just a few counts. CDR3 residues: CSARPSSGRGNEQFF. CDR3 DNA sequence: TGCAGTGCTAGACCTTCTAGCGGGAGGGGCAATGAGCAGTTCTTC. The chain uses TRBV20-1 and TRBJ2-1; 12 bases agree with TRBD2. Per the germline V gene, CDR1 is DFQATT and CDR2 is SNEGSKA (reference sequence). The V gene end was trimmed by 2 bases and the J gene end by 6 bases; junction bases not matched to a gene: 5. The CDR3 length is 15 residues.

The CDR3 loop is CSARSLAGDRTESGELFF. The CDR3 DNA sequence: TGCAGTGCTAGAAGCCTCGCAGGTGACAGGACAGAGTCCGGGGAGCTGTTTTTT. V is TRBV20-1 and J is TRBJ2-2, with a weak D call TRBD1 (6 bases). The CDR3 is 18 residues long. Germline lookup yields CDR1 DFQATT and CDR2 SNEGSKA (reference sequence). Trimming left V 2 bases short and J 6 bases short, with 25 bases between.

The rearrangement joins TRBV12-5 to TRBJ2-5; TRBD2 matches at 9 bases. The germline V gene has CDR1 LGHNT and CDR2 FRNRAP. Trimming removed 8 bases from V and 5 bases from J; junction bases left unmatched: 9. The CDR3 spans 14 residues. This CDR3 is CASQAVAGAETQYF. In DNA form, the CDR3 reads TGTGCTAGTCAGGCAGTAGCGGGGGCCGAGACCCAGTACTTC.

In its sample, this clonotype was seen a few times. The chain uses TRBV6-2 or TRBV6-3 and TRBJ2-1; no reliable D call. The CDR3 is made up of 12 amino acids. The V gene lost 2 bases and the J gene lost 9 bases, with 8 bases spanning the gap. In germline, CDR1 is MNHEY, CDR2 SVGEGT. The CDR3 region has the DNA TGTGCCAGCAGTTACGGGGTTGGTGAGCAGTTCTTC. Its translation is CASSYGVGEQFF.

The sample holds a few counts of this clonotype. The V call is TRBV6-5, the J call TRBJ2-7; 9 nucleotides align to TRBD2. The CDR3 extends over 14 amino acids. V was clipped by 7 bases and J by 0 bases; unmatched bases: 4. Germline V gene lookup returns CDR1 MNHEY and CDR2 SVGAGI. Here the CDR3 reads CASKREEYSYEQYF. The DNA for the CDR3 is TGTGCCAGCAAGCGGGAGGAATACTCCTACGAGCAGTACTTC.

This clonotype was counted only a few times. This rearrangement joins TRBV18 to TRBJ2-3; no reliable D call. The CDR3 runs 12 residues. Trimming cost V 3 bases and J 5 bases, with 6 bases left between them. CDR1 is KGHSH and CDR2 is LQKENI in the germline V gene. The CDR3 reads CASSPIGDTQYF. CDR3 nucleotides: TGTGCCAGCTCACCCATTGGAGATACGCAGTATTTT.

The rearrangement joins TRBV3-1 to TRBJ2-5; 15 bases are a match to TRBD2. CDR3 length: 18 amino acids. The V segment lost 0 bases and the J segment 1 base; nucleotides outside the gene matches: 3. CDR1 LGHDT and CDR2 YNNKEL come from the germline V gene (reference sequence). CDR3 region: CASSQERGLAGGQETQYF. CDR3 nucleotide sequence: TGTGCCAGCAGCCAAGAGAGGGGACTAGCGGGGGGCCAAGAGACCCAGTACTTC.

The rearrangement links TRBV3-1 to TRBJ1-2; D ambiguous. Deletions cut 2 bases from V and 6 bases from J, with 7 bases between. CDR1 LGHDT and CDR2 YNNKEL come from the germline V gene (reference sequence). This CDR3 has 12 residues. The CDR3 loop is CASSQPGNGYTF. The CDR3 region has the DNA TGTGCCAGCAGCCAACCAGGAAATGGCTACACCTTC.

The chain carries TRBV7-9 and TRBJ2-7; TRBD2 matches at 7 bases. The CDR3 covers 12 residues. CDR1 and CDR2 (germline): SEHNR, FQNEAQ (reference sequence). V trimming: 10 bases; J trimming: 7 bases; junction bases outside the gene matches: 10. The CDR3 loop is CATATSSREQYF. The CDR3 DNA sequence: TGTGCCACCGCGACTAGCTCAAGGGAGCAGTACTTC.

The chain uses TRBV20-1 and TRBJ2-4; the D gene is possibly TRBD1 (6 bases). Looked up from germline, CDR1 is DFQATT and CDR2 is SNEGSKA (reference sequence). The CDR3 totals 12 residues. V was pared by 5 bases and J by 13 bases, with 18 bases between. DNA of the CDR3: TGCAGTGCTCCCCGACAGGCGAATGAGCAGTACTTC. Amino acids: CSAPRQANEQYF.